The T cell receptor (beta chain) under discussion was sequenced for a study of cytomegalovirus exposure and HLA in healthy donors. The PCR had 60 Vbeta and 13 Jbeta primers. Some clones are missing from TCRdb's copy, which holds only in-frame ones; the method was immunoSEQ multiplex PCR. The table includes more than 120,000 clones, approximately 80% detected once. The CDR3 extends over 18 amino acids. J gave up 8 bases and V 3 bases, and 16 bases lay outside the gene matches. Germline V CDR1 and CDR2: SSHAT, FNYEAQ (reference sequence). The specimen was PBMCs. This clonotype was sampled from a male donor in good health and CMV-seronegative. This rearrangement joins TRBV7-7 to TRBJ2-1; 10 bases align to TRBD2. The CDR3 DNA is TGTGCCAGCAGCTTGTATGTTCCTAGCGGGAGTGAAATGTATGAGCAGTTCTTC. Residues: CASSLYVPSGSEMYEQFF. Full variable domain (outside the CDR3, taken from reference TRBV7-7 and TRBJ2-1): GAGVSQSPRYKVTKRGQDVTLRCDPISSHATLYWYQQALGQGPEFLTYFNYEAQPDKSGLPSDRFSAERPEGSISTLTIQRTEQRDSAMYRCASSLYVPSGSEMYEQFFGPGTRLTVL.